This T cell receptor (beta chain) is drawn from a study of T cell responses to AZD1222 COVID-19 vaccine. The assay was immunoSEQ multiplex PCR, and TCRdb's table has in-frame clones only and misses some. This table has under 200,000 clones, 88% appearing once. This CDR3 contains 11 residues. With 6 bases removed from V and 7 bases from J, the gap between germline ends came to 7 bases. Study-wide results and caveats: The breadth and depth of Spike-specific TCRs increased once two AZD1222 doses had been given. Samples come after the peak T cell response, not at day 14. Dominant at 160-218 and 743-854, vaccine-associated CD4 TCRs also spanned spike.

As concerns this clone: Antigen unknown.

The chain joins TRBV12-3 or TRBV12-4 to TRBJ1-5, with TRBD1 as a possible D gene (5 bases). The source of this sequence is an adult who received the AZD1222 COVID-19 vaccine. The starting material was peripheral blood, obtained 28 days after the second AZD1222 dose. CDR3 loop: CASSQGQPQHF. The CDR3 DNA is TGTGCCAGCAGCCAGGGACAGCCCCAGCATTTT.